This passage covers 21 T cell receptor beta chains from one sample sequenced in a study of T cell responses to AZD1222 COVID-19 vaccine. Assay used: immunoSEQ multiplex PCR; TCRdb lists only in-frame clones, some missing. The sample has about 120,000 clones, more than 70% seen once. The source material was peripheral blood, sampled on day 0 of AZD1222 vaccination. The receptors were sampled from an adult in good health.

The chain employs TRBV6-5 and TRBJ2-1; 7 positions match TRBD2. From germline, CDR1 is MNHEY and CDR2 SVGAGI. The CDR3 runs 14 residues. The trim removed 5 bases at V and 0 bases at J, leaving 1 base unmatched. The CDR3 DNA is TGTGCCAGCAGTCGCGGGAGCTCCTACAATGAGCAGTTCTTC. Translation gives CASSRGSSYNEQFF.

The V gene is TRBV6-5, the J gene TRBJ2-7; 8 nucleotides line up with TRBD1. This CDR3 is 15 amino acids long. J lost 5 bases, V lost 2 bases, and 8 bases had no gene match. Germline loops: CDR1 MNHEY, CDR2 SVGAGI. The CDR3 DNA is TGTGCCAGCAGTTACGCGCGACAGGGGTTCGACGAGCAGTACTTC. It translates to CASSYARQGFDEQYF.

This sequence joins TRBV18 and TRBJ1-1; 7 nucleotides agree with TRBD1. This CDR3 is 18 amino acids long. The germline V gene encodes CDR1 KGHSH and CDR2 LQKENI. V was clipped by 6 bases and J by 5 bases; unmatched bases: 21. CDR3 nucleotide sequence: TGTGCCAGCTCCCCTAAGGAGGGGAGGGGGCGATTAAATACTGAAGCTTTCTTT. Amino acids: CASSPKEGRGRLNTEAFF.

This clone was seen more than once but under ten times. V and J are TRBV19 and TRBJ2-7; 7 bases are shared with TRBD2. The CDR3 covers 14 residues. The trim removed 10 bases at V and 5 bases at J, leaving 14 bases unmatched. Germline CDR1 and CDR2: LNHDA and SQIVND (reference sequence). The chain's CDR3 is CATTSAGDTHEQYF. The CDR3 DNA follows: TGTGCCACCACTTCGGCGGGAGACACCCACGAGCAGTACTTC.

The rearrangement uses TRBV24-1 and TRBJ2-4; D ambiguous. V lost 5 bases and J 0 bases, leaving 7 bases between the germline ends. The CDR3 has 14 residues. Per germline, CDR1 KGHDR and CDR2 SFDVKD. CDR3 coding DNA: TGTGCCACCAGTGGTCTGGTAGCCAAAAACATTCAGTACTTC. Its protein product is CATSGLVAKNIQYF.

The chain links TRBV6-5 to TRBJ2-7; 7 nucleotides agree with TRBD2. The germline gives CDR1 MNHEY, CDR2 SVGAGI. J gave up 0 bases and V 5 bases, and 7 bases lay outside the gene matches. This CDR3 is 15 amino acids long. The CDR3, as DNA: TGTGCCAGCAGTCGGGGGGAGCCCTACTCCTACGAGCAGTACTTC. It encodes CASSRGEPYSYEQYF.

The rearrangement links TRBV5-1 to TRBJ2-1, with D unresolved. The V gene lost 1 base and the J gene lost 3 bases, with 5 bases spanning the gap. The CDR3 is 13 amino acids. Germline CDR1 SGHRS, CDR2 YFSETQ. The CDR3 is CASSLTYYNEQFF. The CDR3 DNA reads TGCGCCAGCAGCTTGACTTACTACAATGAGCAGTTCTTC.

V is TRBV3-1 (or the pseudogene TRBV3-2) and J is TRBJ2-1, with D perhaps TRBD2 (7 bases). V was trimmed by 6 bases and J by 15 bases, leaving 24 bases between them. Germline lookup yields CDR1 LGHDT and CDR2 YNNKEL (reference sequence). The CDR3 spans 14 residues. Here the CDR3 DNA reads TGTGCCAGCAGTCGAAGGGAGGGGGTTCCGAAACTGTTCTTC. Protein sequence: CASSRREGVPKLFF.

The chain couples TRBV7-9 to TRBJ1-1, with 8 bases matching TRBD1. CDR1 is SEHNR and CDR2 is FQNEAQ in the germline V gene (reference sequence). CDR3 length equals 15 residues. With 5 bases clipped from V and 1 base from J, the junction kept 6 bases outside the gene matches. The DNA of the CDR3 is TGTGCCAGCAGCCCGAGACAGGGGCCGAACACTGAAGCTTTCTTT. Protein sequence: CASSPRQGPNTEAFF.

The CDR3, as DNA: TGTGCCAGCATCAAGGACAGGGGGCCCTACGAGCAGTACTTC. This codes for CASIKDRGPYEQYF. The chain employs TRBV3-1 (or the pseudogene TRBV3-2) and TRBJ2-7; 11 nucleotides agree with TRBD1. The germline CDR1 and CDR2 sequences are LGHDT and YNNKEL (reference sequence). Trimming removed 7 bases from V and 2 bases from J; junction bases left unmatched: 4. There are 14 residues in the CDR3.

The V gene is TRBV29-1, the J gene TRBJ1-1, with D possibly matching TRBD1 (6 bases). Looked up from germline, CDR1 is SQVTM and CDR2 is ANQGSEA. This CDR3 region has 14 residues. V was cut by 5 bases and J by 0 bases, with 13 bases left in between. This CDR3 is CSVSHGGLNTEAFF. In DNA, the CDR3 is TGCAGCGTTTCTCATGGGGGGCTGAACACTGAAGCTTTCTTT.

The CDR3 DNA follows: TGTGCCAGCAGCTTGGAACTAGCACCGACCTACAATGAGCAGTTCTTC. It is translated as CASSLELAPTYNEQFF. The chain links TRBV11-2 to TRBJ2-1; weak D call: TRBD2 (6 bases). Germline V CDR1 and CDR2: SGHAT, FQNNGV. This CDR3 spans 16 amino acids. The V end was cut by 3 bases, the J end by 2 bases, with 14 bases between.

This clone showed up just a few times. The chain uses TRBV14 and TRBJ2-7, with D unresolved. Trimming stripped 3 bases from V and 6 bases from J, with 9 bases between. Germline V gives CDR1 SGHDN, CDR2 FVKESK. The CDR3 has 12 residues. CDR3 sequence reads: CASSQTIGEQYF. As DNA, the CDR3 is TGTGCCAGCAGCCAGACAATTGGCGAGCAGTACTTC. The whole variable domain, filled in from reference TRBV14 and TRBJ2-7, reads EAGVTQFPSHSVIEKGQTVTLRCDPISGHDNLYWYRRVMGKEIKFLLHFVKESKQDESGMPNNRFLAERTGGTYSTLKVQPAELEDSGVYFCASSQTIGEQYFGPGTRLTVT.

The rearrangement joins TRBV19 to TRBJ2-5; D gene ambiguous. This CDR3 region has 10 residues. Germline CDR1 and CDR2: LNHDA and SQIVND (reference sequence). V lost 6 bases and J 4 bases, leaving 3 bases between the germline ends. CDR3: CASRGETQYF. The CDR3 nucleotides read TGTGCCAGTAGGGGAGAGACCCAGTACTTC.

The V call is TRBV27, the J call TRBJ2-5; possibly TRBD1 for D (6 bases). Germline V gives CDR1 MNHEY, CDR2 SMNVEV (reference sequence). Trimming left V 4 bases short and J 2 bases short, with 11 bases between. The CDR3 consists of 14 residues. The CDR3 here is CASSSEQGQETQYF. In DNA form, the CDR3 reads TGTGCCAGCAGTTCAGAACAGGGACAAGAGACCCAGTACTTC.

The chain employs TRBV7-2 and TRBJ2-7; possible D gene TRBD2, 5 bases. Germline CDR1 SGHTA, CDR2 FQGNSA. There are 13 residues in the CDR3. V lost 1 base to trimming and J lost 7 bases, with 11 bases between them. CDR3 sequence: CASSLGARGEQYF. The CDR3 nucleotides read TGTGCCAGCAGCTTAGGGGCTAGAGGGGAGCAGTACTTC. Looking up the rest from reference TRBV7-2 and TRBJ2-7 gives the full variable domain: GAGVSQSPSNKVTEKGKDVELRCDPISGHTALYWYRQSLGQGLEFLIYFQGNSAPDKSGLPSDRFSAERTGGSVSTLTIQRTQQEDSAVYLCASSLGARGEQYFGPGTRLTVT.

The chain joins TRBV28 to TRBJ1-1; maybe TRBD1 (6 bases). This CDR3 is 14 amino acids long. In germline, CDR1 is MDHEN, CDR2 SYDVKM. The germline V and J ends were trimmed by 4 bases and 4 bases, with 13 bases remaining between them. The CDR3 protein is CASSSTGITTEAFF. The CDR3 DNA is TGTGCCAGCAGTTCCACAGGGATCACCACTGAAGCTTTCTTT.

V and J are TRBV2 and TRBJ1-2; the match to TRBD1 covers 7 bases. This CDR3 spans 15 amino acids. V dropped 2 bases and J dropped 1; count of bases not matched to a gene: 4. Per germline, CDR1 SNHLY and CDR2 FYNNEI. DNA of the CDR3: TGTGCCAGCAGTGAATTCCCAGGGGGTAACTATGGCTACACCTTC. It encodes CASSEFPGGNYGYTF.

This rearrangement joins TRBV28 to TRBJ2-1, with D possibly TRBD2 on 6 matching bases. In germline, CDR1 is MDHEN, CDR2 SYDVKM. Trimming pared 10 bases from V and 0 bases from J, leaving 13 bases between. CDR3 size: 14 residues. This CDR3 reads CATGGASSYNEQFF. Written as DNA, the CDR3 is TGTGCCACCGGGGGAGCTAGCTCCTACAATGAGCAGTTCTTC.

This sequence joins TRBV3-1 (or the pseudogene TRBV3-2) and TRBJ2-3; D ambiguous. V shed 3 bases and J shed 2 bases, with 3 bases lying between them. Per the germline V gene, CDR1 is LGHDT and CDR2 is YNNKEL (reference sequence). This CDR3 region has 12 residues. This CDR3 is CASSQSTDTQYF. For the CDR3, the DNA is TGTGCCAGCAGCCAGTCCACAGATACGCAGTATTTT.

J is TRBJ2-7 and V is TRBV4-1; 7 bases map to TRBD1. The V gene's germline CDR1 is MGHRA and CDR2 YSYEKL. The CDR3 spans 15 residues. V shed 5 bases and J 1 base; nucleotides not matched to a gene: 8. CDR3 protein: CASSWTGEGSYEQYF. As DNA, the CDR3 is TGCGCCAGCAGCTGGACAGGAGAAGGATCCTACGAGCAGTACTTC.